The sequence of this T cell receptor (beta chain) was determined in a study of cytomegalovirus exposure and HLA in healthy donors. General observations from the study: Most CMV-associated TCR beta chains were later found to appear HLA-restricted.

The V gene's germline CDR1 is MNHNY and CDR2 SVGAGI (reference sequence). Trimming took 5 bases from V and 5 from J; bases not matched to a gene: 9. CDR3 length equals 16 residues. Regarding this clone: No antigen is known for it.

The PCR had 60 Vbeta and 13 Jbeta primers. Only in-frame clones appear in the TCRdb table, and some are missing; sequencing was by immunoSEQ multiplex PCR. This table holds about 130,000 clones. This TCR derives from a man aged 25-45 years in good health and CMV-seronegative. V usage is TRBV6-6 and J usage is TRBJ1-4; 9 nucleotides align to TRBD1. Sequencing used PBMCs. The CDR3 sequence is CASSGGTGIANEKLFF. CDR3 bases: TGTGCCAGCAGTGGCGGGACAGGGATTGCCAATGAAAAACTGTTTTTT.